This TCR beta chain derives from a study of T cells after yellow fever vaccination. The CDR3 is made up of 16 amino acids. V lost 1 base to trimming and J lost 6 bases; unmatched junction nucleotides: 8. The germline V gene encodes CDR1 MGHDK and CDR2 SYGVNS. TCRdb passed the 5' RACE reads through MiXCR, listing each CDR3 protein once. The sample contains approximately 510,000 distinct CDR3 sequences, less than 25% of which appear only once. The sequences come from PBMCs, collected 21 days after the first yellow fever vaccination. The chain recombines TRBV25-1 with TRBJ2-3; the match to TRBD1 covers 9 bases. The sequence was collected from a man aged 18 to 30 who received the YFV17D yellow fever vaccine. The CDR3 nucleotides are TGTGCCAGCAGTGAATGGGTAGGACAGGGGATGGATACGCAGTATTTT. It codes for CASSEWVGQGMDTQYF.